These 18 T cell receptor beta chains came from one sample sequenced in a study of T cell repertoires in cytomegalovirus infection. TCRdb passed the reads through MiXCR, listing each CDR3 protein once. This repertoire shows about 230,000 distinct CDR3 sequences, about 20% found once; its top ten account for roughly 20%. Sample: CD8+ T cells from PBMCs. The source of these receptors is a human donor in good health (CMV status not recorded). Some clones in this sample may be carry-over from other donors' samples.

The chain combines TRBV15 with TRBJ2-6; the D gene is possibly TRBD2 (5 bases). Germline V gives CDR1 LNHNV, CDR2 YYDKDF (reference sequence). This CDR3 spans 16 amino acids. Trimming pared 7 bases from V and 1 base from J, leaving 14 bases between. This CDR3 reads CATMDLEDSGANVLTF. The CDR3 coding sequence is TGTGCCACCATGGACCTGGAGGATTCTGGGGCCAACGTCCTGACTTTC.

In its sample, this clonotype was seen a few times. CDR3 residues: CASTPNWHRAEDTQYF. CDR3 sequence (DNA): TGTGCCAGCACCCCGAATTGGCACAGGGCGGAAGATACGCAGTATTTT. This rearrangement joins TRBV7-9 to TRBJ2-3; possibly TRBD1 for D (6 bases). The CDR3 spans 16 residues. CDR1 is SEHNR and CDR2 is FQNEAQ in the germline V gene (reference sequence). V was cut by 7 bases and J by 5 bases, with 22 bases left in between.

The chain joins TRBV29-1 to TRBJ2-3; D possibly corresponds to TRBD2 (7 bases). Germline CDR1 and CDR2: SQVTM and ANQGSEA. Trimming removed 2 bases at V and 3 bases at J, with 15 bases between. The CDR3 length is 15 residues. CDR3 sequence (DNA): TGCAGCGTTGAAAGGGGGGCGGGGGAGACAGATACGCAGTATTTT. Its protein product is CSVERGAGETDTQYF.

This clonotype was picked up a small number of times. J is TRBJ1-1 and V is TRBV7-9; 7 bases match TRBD1. J was trimmed by 8 bases and V by 5 bases; bases with no gene match: 8. Germline V gene sequence: CDR1 SEHNR, CDR2 FQNEAQ (reference sequence). The CDR3 spans 13 residues. The CDR3 spells CASSQGLDREAFF. CDR3 coding DNA: TGTGCCAGCAGCCAAGGATTGGACAGGGAAGCTTTCTTT.

To note about this clonotype: A read error may be the cause here, since a much bigger clone is one base away. This chain uses TRBV7-8 with TRBJ2-1; D unclear. CDR3 length: 18 amino acids. Germline CDR1 is SGHVS and CDR2 is FQNEAQ. The CDR3 here is CASGLVPEPVQYGDEQFF. As DNA, the CDR3 is TGTGCCAGCGGCTTAGTACCGGAGCCGGTGCAGTATGGAGATGAGCAGTTCTTC.

The sample holds many counts of this clonotype. The chain has TRBV4-1 and TRBJ1-1, with no clear D. This CDR3 contains 13 residues. Germline CDR1 reads MGHRA; CDR2 reads YSYEKL. The ends were cut back, 3 bases at V and 7 bases at J, with 12 bases in the middle. The CDR3 DNA follows: TGCGCCAGCAGCCAGGAGGTTTACAATGAAGCTTTCTTT. Amino acids: CASSQEVYNEAFF.

This clonotype came up many times. The chain couples TRBV7-2 to TRBJ1-5; D might be TRBD1 (5 bases). Trimming took 4 bases from V and 7 from J, leaving 11 bases between them. Germline V gives CDR1 SGHTA, CDR2 FQGNSA. The CDR3 has 13 amino acids. CDR3 residues: CASSWGQGQPQHF. Written as DNA, the CDR3 is TGTGCCAGCAGCTGGGGCCAGGGACAGCCCCAGCATTTT.

This clonotype occurred many times. The chain combines TRBV6-1 with TRBJ2-7; 7 bases map to TRBD1. Germline values: CDR1 MNHNS, CDR2 SASEGT. This CDR3 spans 14 amino acids. V shed 5 bases and J 2 bases; nucleotides not matched to a gene: 6. The CDR3 DNA follows: TGTGCCAGCAGTCGGGACAGAACTACCTACGAGCAGTACTTC. Translating gives CASSRDRTTYEQYF.

This clonotype was counted between two and nine times. This rearrangement joins TRBV29-1 to TRBJ2-5, with D unresolved. The CDR3 consists of 11 residues. CDR1 and CDR2 from the germline V gene are SQVTM and ANQGSEA. The germline V and J ends were trimmed by 5 bases and 2 bases, with 6 bases remaining between them. CDR3 in amino acids: CSVFRQETQYF. As DNA, the CDR3 is TGCAGCGTTTTCCGTCAAGAGACCCAGTACTTC.

This clonotype was seen only a few times. This chain uses TRBV5-6 with TRBJ1-2; D is uncertain. V lost 0 bases and J lost 2, with 8 bases in between. Looked up from germline, CDR1 is SGHDT and CDR2 is YYEEEE. The CDR3 runs to 14 residues. The DNA for the CDR3 is TGTGCCAGCAGCTTGGGGGCAGTGAACTATGGCTACACCTTC. This encodes CASSLGAVNYGYTF. The whole variable domain, remainder taken from reference TRBV5-6 and TRBJ1-2, is DAGVTQSPTHLIKTRGQQVTLRCSPKSGHDTVSWYQQALGQGPQFIFQYYEEEERQRGNFPDRFSGHQFPNYSSELNVNALLLGDSALYLCASSLGAVNYGYTFGSGTRLTVV.

The CDR3 DNA reads TGTGCCAGCAGGATTAATGAAAAACTGTTTTTT. Translating gives CASRINEKLFF. The chain uses TRBV2 and TRBJ1-4; D remains unclear. This CDR3 is built from 11 residues. Deletions cut 6 bases from V and 4 bases from J, with 3 bases between. Germline V gene lookup returns CDR1 SNHLY and CDR2 FYNNEI. The variable domain in full, with the rest retrieved from reference TRBV2 and TRBJ1-4, is EPEVTQTPSHQVTQMGQEVILRCVPISNHLYFYWYRQILGQKVEFLVSFYNNEISEKSEIFDDQFSVERPDGSNFTLKIRSTKLEDSAMYFCASRINEKLFFGSGTQLSVL.

The chain recombines TRBV28 with TRBJ1-1; no clear D. Trimming took off 7 bases at V and 5 bases at J, with 8 bases between the two ends. Germline V CDR1 and CDR2: MDHEN, SYDVKM. The CDR3 runs to 11 residues. The CDR3 is CASKSWTEAFF. CDR3 nucleotides: TGTGCCAGCAAGAGTTGGACTGAAGCTTTCTTT.

This CDR3 reads CASSGRLAGGPLETQYF. CDR3 sequence (DNA): TGTGCCAGCAGCGGCCGACTAGCGGGGGGTCCGTTAGAGACCCAGTACTTC. This chain joins TRBV13 and TRBJ2-5; 13 bases agree with TRBD2. Trimming removed 5 bases from V and 4 bases from J; junction bases left unmatched: 10. Germline CDR1 reads PRHDT; CDR2 reads FYEKMQ (reference sequence). The CDR3 totals 17 residues.

This clonotype was counted a few times. The rearrangement joins TRBV14 to TRBJ2-2; 7 bases line up with TRBD2. CDR1 and CDR2 (germline): SGHDN, FVKESK. This CDR3 comprises 15 residues. Trimming at V came to 5 bases and at J to 4 bases, leaving 7 bases not matched to a gene. CDR3 sequence reads: CASSFRDYPTGELFF. The DNA for the CDR3 is TGTGCCAGCAGCTTCCGGGACTACCCCACCGGGGAGCTGTTTTTT.

Here the CDR3 DNA reads TGCAGTGCTAGATACCCTAAGAACAGTGAGTCCTACGAGCAGTACTTC. This codes for CSARYPKNSESYEQYF. The chain combines TRBV20-1 with TRBJ2-7; D not resolved. Germline CDR1 and CDR2: DFQATT and SNEGSKA (reference sequence). There are 16 residues in the CDR3. V was clipped by 2 bases and J by 1 base, with 18 bases between them.

This clonotype was counted at least ten times. This chain joins TRBV27 and TRBJ2-1; the D gene is possibly TRBD1 (6 bases). From germline, CDR1 is MNHEY and CDR2 SMNVEV (reference sequence). The germline V and J ends were trimmed by 5 bases and 2 bases, with 16 bases remaining between them. The CDR3 totals 16 residues. As DNA, the CDR3 is TGTGCCAGCAGTCCAGCTACAGGGCTCACCTACAATGAGCAGTTCTTC. Translating gives CASSPATGLTYNEQFF.

In this sample, this clonotype turned up a few times. The rearrangement uses TRBV29-1 and TRBJ1-2; 8 bases fit TRBD1. The length of the CDR3 is 13 residues. V was clipped by 8 bases and J by 0 bases; unmatched bases: 5. Germline CDR1 SQVTM, CDR2 ANQGSEA. CDR3 nucleotides: TGCAGCCTATCCAGGGGGCCTAACTATGGCTACACCTTC. It codes for CSLSRGPNYGYTF.

The genes are TRBV6-1 and TRBJ2-7, with no clear D. In germline, CDR1 is MNHNS, CDR2 SASEGT. The CDR3 is made up of 21 amino acids. The germline V and J ends were trimmed by 4 bases and 1 base, with 32 bases remaining between them. This CDR3 reads CASSAREGQWMTVWGSYEQYF. The CDR3 DNA is TGTGCCAGCAGTGCAAGAGAAGGGCAATGGATGACGGTTTGGGGTTCCTACGAGCAGTACTTC.